This T cell receptor beta chain was profiled in a study of blood T cells in healthy people across ages. Study-level results: Because donor CMV status was unknown, expanded clonotype changes were possibly confounded. Whereas aged donors had fewer naive CD4+ cells, long-lived donors had more of them and higher diversity.

Concerning this clonotype itself: Antigen unknown.

The germline V gene encodes CDR1 SGDLS and CDR2 YYNGEE. Deletions cut 10 bases from V and 0 bases from J, with 17 bases between. This CDR3 is built from 15 residues. Alongside a J-beta primer mix, a sample-barcoded 5' primer served in a second PCR lasting 7 to 11 cycles. MiXCR, applied by TCRdb to the 5' RACE reads, yields one record per CDR3 protein. The table has about 560,000 distinct CDR3 sequences, about 25% seen once; the top ten hold over 3.5%. These sequences were also reported in another study, on T cells of mothers and their children. Per that study: Mothers gave over 8 million TCR beta CDR3 reads each, and children around 3 million each. Biologically related mothers and children overlapped slightly more than unrelated pairs, a non-significant difference.

The material sequenced was blood. The V call is TRBV9, the J call TRBJ2-4, with a weak D call TRBD1 (5 bases). The receptor was isolated from a boy aged 2-9 years in good health. The CDR3 DNA is TGTGCCTCCTCCCGGCTAGGGGTAGCCAAAAACATTCAGTACTTC. Translating it yields CASSRLGVAKNIQYF.